The clone carrying this TCR beta chain appeared a few times. The data were taken from a study of blood T cell repertoires in COVID-19. V was clipped by 2 bases and J by 3 bases; unmatched bases: 4. The germline CDR1 and CDR2 sequences are SGHRS and YFSETQ. The CDR3 consists of 14 residues. Clones were sequenced by immunoSEQ multiplex PCR, and TCRdb holds only the in-frame ones, with some missing. The table lists 300,000 or so clones, 90% of them singletons. The sequenced sample was PBMCs or T cells enriched from blood (not recorded which). The sequence was collected from a woman in her thirties who had recovered from COVID-19. This chain links TRBV5-1 with TRBJ2-7, with 8 positions matching TRBD2. CDR3 residues: CASSFGLAGYEQYF. The CDR3 region has the DNA TGCGCCAGCAGCTTCGGACTAGCAGGCTACGAGCAGTACTTC.